This T cell receptor beta chain was found in a study of PD-1 blockade in classical Hodgkin lymphoma. As for the study in general: Patients had nivolumab dosed at 3 mg/kg, delivered intravenously every 2 weeks.

Time point in this sample: cycle 4 day 1 (C4D1), after 6 weeks of nivolumab. Each patient's relapse followed autologous stem cell transplantation, and brentuximab vedotin exposure varied. Under best response, outcomes were complete response, partial response or progressive disease. With respect to this clone: Its antigen is not known.

This CDR3 is built from 12 residues. V dropped 1 base and J dropped 8 bases, with 8 bases sitting between them. CDR1 MNHNY and CDR2 SVGAGI come from the germline V gene (reference sequence). Profiling relied on immunoSEQ multiplex PCR, and the TCRdb table lists in-frame clones only, not all of them. The table includes under 35,000 clones, under 75% detected once. Study-level results: Possibly reflecting disease activity or prior therapy, repertoire differences have causes that remain undefined. Initiation of nivolumab under 1 year after ASCT led to exclusion of patients.

The sequence was obtained from a human donor with classical Hodgkin lymphoma. Material: peripheral blood mononuclear cells (PBMCs), obtained before the fourth cycle of nivolumab. The chain recombines TRBV6-6 with TRBJ1-2, with a tentative D call TRBD1 (5 bases). The CDR3 bases are TGTGCCAGCAGTTACTTGGGGGTGGGCTACACCTTC. Translated: CASSYLGVGYTF.